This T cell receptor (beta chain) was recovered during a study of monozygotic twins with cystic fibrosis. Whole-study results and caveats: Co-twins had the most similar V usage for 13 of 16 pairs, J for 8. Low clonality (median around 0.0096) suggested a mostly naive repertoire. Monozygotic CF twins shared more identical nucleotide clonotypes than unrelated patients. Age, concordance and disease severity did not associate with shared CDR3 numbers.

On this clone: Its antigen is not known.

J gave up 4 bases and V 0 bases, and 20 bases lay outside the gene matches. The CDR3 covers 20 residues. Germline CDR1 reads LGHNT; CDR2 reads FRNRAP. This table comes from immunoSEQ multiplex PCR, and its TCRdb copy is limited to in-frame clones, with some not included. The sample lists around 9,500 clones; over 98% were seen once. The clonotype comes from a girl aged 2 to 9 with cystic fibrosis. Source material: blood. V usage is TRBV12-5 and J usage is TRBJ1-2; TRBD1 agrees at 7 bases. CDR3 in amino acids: CASGLVRNRGLRRGPYGYTF. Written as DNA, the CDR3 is TGTGCTAGTGGTTTGGTTAGGAACAGGGGACTTAGAAGGGGTCCCTATGGCTACACCTTC.